The TCR beta chain described here comes from a study of T cell responses to AZD1222 COVID-19 vaccine. About the research overall: Doses given second, at about 4 or about 12 weeks, were pooled.

Profiled with immunoSEQ multiplex PCR; TCRdb holds only in-frame clones, not every one. The sample records roughly 97,000 clones, roughly 89% being singletons. Regarding the study as a whole: Spike-specific TCR breadth and depth both grew after two AZD1222 doses. Most donors were white British and more were female, and clonal diversity was possibly underestimated. Baseline seropositivity characterized only a handful of AZD1222 recipients.

Losses at the gene ends were 8 bases for V and 1 base for J; bases not matched to a gene: 13. CDR1 and CDR2 from the germline V gene are LNHDA and SQIVND (reference sequence). This CDR3 region has 18 residues. Of note for this clone: Its antigen is currently unknown.

This rearrangement joins TRBV19 to TRBJ1-5; 11 bases are shared with TRBD1. This clonotype originated in an adult in good health. Sample: peripheral blood, taken on day 0 of AZD1222 vaccination. CDR3 in amino acids: CASSEYWTGGASNQPQHF. The CDR3, as DNA: TGTGCCAGTTCCGAGTATTGGACAGGGGGCGCGAGCAATCAGCCCCAGCATTTT.